The present T cell receptor beta chain was sequenced within a study of control samples from healthy donors and cancer patients. Data came from immunoSEQ multiplex PCR; TCRdb stores just in-frame clones and leaves some out. The sample holds some 70,000 clones, 83% seen once. The germline V gene encodes CDR1 MNHEY and CDR2 SVGEGT. V shed 4 bases and J 5 bases; nucleotides not matched to a gene: 14. CDR3 length equals 17 residues. The clonotype originates from a man in his 60s in good health. Sequences were obtained from blood. The chain carries TRBV6-2 or TRBV6-3 and TRBJ2-1; 7 bases fit TRBD2. This CDR3 reads CASSLRGSSGLHNEQFF. The DNA for the CDR3 is TGTGCCAGCAGTTTACGGGGATCTAGCGGACTCCACAATGAGCAGTTCTTC.